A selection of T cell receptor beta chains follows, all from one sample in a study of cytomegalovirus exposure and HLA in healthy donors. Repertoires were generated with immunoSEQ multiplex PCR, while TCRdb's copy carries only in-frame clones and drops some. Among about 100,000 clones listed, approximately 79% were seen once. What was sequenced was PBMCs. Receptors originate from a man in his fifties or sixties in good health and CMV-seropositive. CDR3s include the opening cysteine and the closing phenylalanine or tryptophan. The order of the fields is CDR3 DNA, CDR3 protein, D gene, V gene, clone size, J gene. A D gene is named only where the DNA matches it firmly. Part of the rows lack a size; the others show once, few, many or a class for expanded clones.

TGTGCCAGCAGCAGCGGGACAGGGGACCTCTACGAGCAGTACTTC | CASSSGTGDLYEQYF | TRBD1 | TRBV5-6 | . | TRBJ2-7
TGTGCCAGCAGCCAAACAGGGTCGAGAAACACCATATATTTT | CASSQTGSRNTIYF | . | TRBV7-2 | once | TRBJ1-3
TGTGCCAGCAGTGAGCTGTGGCGAGGGGGCCTGAAGACCCAGTACTTC | CASSELWRGGLKTQYF | TRBD1 | TRBV2 | . | TRBJ2-5
TGCGCCAGCAGCCAAGGGATATGGACAGGGATGACCAAAAACATTCAGTACTTC | CASSQGIWTGMTKNIQYF | TRBD1 | TRBV4-1 | . | TRBJ2-4
TGTGCCAGCAACTTTAACAGGGCCCGCTCTGGGGCCAACGTCCTGACTTTC | CASNFNRARSGANVLTF | . | TRBV5-6 | . | TRBJ2-6
TGTGCCAGCAGTAAAACCGGGACAGGGTGGACCGGGGAGCTGTTTTTT | CASSKTGTGWTGELFF | TRBD1 | TRBV27 | . | TRBJ2-2
TGCGCCAGCAGCGAGGGGACAGGGTCCGGATACGAGCAGTACTTC | CASSEGTGSGYEQYF | TRBD1 | TRBV10-1 | . | TRBJ2-7
TGTGCCAGCAGCCCTGGCGGGCTAGCGGGGGGCACAGATACGCAGTATTTT | CASSPGGLAGGTDTQYF | TRBD2 | TRBV5-4 | . | TRBJ2-3
TGTGCCAGCAGCTTAGGACAGGGACGGCCCCAGCATTTT | CASSLGQGRPQHF | TRBD1 | TRBV5-5 | many | TRBJ1-5
TGTGCCAGCAGCCCCCTCACAGGTAGACTGTTTTTT | CASSPLTGRLFF | . | TRBV27 | . | TRBJ1-4
TGTGCCAGCAGTTCCCGGACAGCAAACTACGAGCAGTACTTC | CASSSRTANYEQYF | . | TRBV27 | few | TRBJ2-7
TGTGCCAGCAGTCCCCGCAGTTACGGCGGGGGAGACACAGATACGCAGTATTTT | CASSPRSYGGGDTDTQYF | TRBD2 | TRBV27 | few | TRBJ2-3
TGTGCCAGCAGTGAGATCCAGGAAAATCAGCCCCAGCATTTT | CASSEIQENQPQHF | . | TRBV6-1 | . | TRBJ1-5
TGTGCCAGCAGCTCGAAACAGGGAATTGAGCAGTTCTTC | CASSSKQGIEQFF | . | TRBV7-2 | . | TRBJ2-1
TGCGCCAGCAGCCAAGCTGGGGACAGTAATCAGCCCCAGCATTTT | CASSQAGDSNQPQHF | TRBD1 | TRBV4-1 | once | TRBJ1-5
TGTGCCAGCTCCCCCCAGGGACTTGCCTACGAGCAGTACTTC | CASSPQGLAYEQYF | . | TRBV18 | . | TRBJ2-7
TGCGCCAGCAGCCAAGATTTCGAACAGGGCTACTCCTACGAGCAGTACTTC | CASSQDFEQGYSYEQYF | . | TRBV4-3 | . | TRBJ2-7
TGTGCCAGCAGGTACGGGCCCGCAAGCATCTACAATGAGCAGTTCTTC | CASRYGPASIYNEQFF | . | TRBV6-5 | . | TRBJ2-1
TGCGCCAGCAGCCAAGACGGCGACCCTAGCAATGAGCAGTTCTTC | CASSQDGDPSNEQFF | . | TRBV4-1 | . | TRBJ2-1
TGCGCCAGCAGCCTCGGAGGCCAGGGGGCGCAGGTGACCACTGGGGCCAACGTCCTGACTTTC | CASSLGGQGAQVTTGANVLTF | TRBD1 | TRBV5-1 | . | TRBJ2-6
TGTGCCAGCAGCTTACTAGGGGGCGAAGCTACGCAGTATTTT | CASSLLGGEATQYF | TRBD1 | TRBV7-9 | . | TRBJ2-3
TGCAGCGTCTCCGGGACAGGGTTGTACTATGGCTACACCTTC | CSVSGTGLYYGYTF | TRBD1 | TRBV29-1 | once | TRBJ1-2
TGTGCCAGCAGTACGACAGGGACTGAAGCTTTCTTT | CASSTTGTEAFF | TRBD1 | TRBV6-5 | few | TRBJ1-1
TGTGCCAGCAGCTGGACTAGCCAAGAGACCCAGTACTTC | CASSWTSQETQYF | TRBD2 | TRBV7-2 | . | TRBJ2-5
TGTGCCAGCAGTTACCAGACTGGACAGCTTTATGGCTACACCTTC | CASSYQTGQLYGYTF | . | TRBV6-5 | . | TRBJ1-2
TGTGCCAGCTCACCTGACAGGAACGAGCAGTACTTC | CASSPDRNEQYF | . | TRBV18 | . | TRBJ2-7
TGCGCCAGCAGCCAAGATGGGGGCCAAACTAATGAAAAACTGTTTTTT | CASSQDGGQTNEKLFF | . | TRBV4-1 | . | TRBJ1-4
TGTGCCAGCACCTCCCTTGAAGGGGCCCCTAACATTCAGTACTTC | CASTSLEGAPNIQYF | . | TRBV2 | . | TRBJ2-4
TGTGCCAGCAGCTTGCCACAGGGGCGGAACACTGAAGCTTTCTTT | CASSLPQGRNTEAFF | TRBD1 | TRBV5-4 | few | TRBJ1-1
TGTGCCAGCAGCTTGGGGAGCGGCAACAATGAGCAGTTCTTC | CASSLGSGNNEQFF | . | TRBV11-2 | . | TRBJ2-1
TGTGCCAGCAGCTTAAGGGGGGGCAAGGATACGCAGTATTTT | CASSLRGGKDTQYF | . | TRBV7-7 | . | TRBJ2-3
TGCGCCAGCAGCCAAGATCCGACCGGGACAGGACTACAGGAGACCCAGTACTTC | CASSQDPTGTGLQETQYF | TRBD1 | TRBV4-3 | . | TRBJ2-5
TGCAGTGCTCTTGGACTAGTGGCGCAGTATTTT | CSALGLVAQYF | TRBD2 | TRBV20-1 | . | TRBJ2-3
TGTGCCAGCAGGGGGGCTACCTCTTACTCCTACGAGCAGTACTTC | CASRGATSYSYEQYF | . | TRBV2 | . | TRBJ2-7
TGTGCCAGCAGCGTAGAATGGAGCTCCTACAATGAGCAGTTCTTC | CASSVEWSSYNEQFF | . | TRBV9 | few | TRBJ2-1
TGTGCCAGCGGCTCAGGGGATGAGCAGTTCTTC | CASGSGDEQFF | . | TRBV6-6 | . | TRBJ2-1
TGTGCCAGCAGCCCAGGAGGGACAGGGAGAAATGAAGCTTTCTTT | CASSPGGTGRNEAFF | TRBD1 | TRBV7-2 | . | TRBJ1-1
TGTGCCAGCAGTTTAACGGGACTAGCGGGGGGCCGCCGTGGAAAGCTGTTTTTT | CASSLTGLAGGRRGKLFF | TRBD2 | TRBV7-8 | . | TRBJ2-2
TGTGCCAGCAGTCCCTCAACACAGGTTACCTATGGCTACACCTTC | CASSPSTQVTYGYTF | . | TRBV27 | . | TRBJ1-2
TGTGCCAGCAGTCGGACAGGGGTCTCCTACGAGCAGTACTTC | CASSRTGVSYEQYF | TRBD1 | TRBV6-1 | few | TRBJ2-7
TGTGCCAGCGGGGGGCAAGAGACCCAGTACTTC | CASGGQETQYF | . | TRBV11-1 | . | TRBJ2-5
TGCAGCGTTGCCTACGGCACAGGCCATGAGCAGTTCTTC | CSVAYGTGHEQFF | . | TRBV29-1 | . | TRBJ2-1
TGTGCCAGCAGCCCTGAGGGGGGACAGGGGTTCACAGATACGCAGTATTTT | CASSPEGGQGFTDTQYF | TRBD1 | TRBV9 | . | TRBJ2-3
TGTGCCAGCAGTATGCCGGGACAGGGTAGAAGCGAGCAGTACTTC | CASSMPGQGRSEQYF | TRBD1 | TRBV5-4 | . | TRBJ2-7
TGTGCCAGCAGCGTAGGAGTTGGGGAGCAGTACTTC | CASSVGVGEQYF | . | TRBV9 | . | TRBJ2-5
TGTGCCACCAGCCCCCGAGCCCCCGGACTAGCGGTGAACACCGGGGAGCTGTTTTTT | CATSPRAPGLAVNTGELFF | TRBD2 | TRBV15 | . | TRBJ2-2
TGTGCCAGCAGTTGGAATCCAATGGCACTAGCGGGGGGCACAGATACGCAGTATTTT | CASSWNPMALAGGTDTQYF | TRBD2 | TRBV28 | . | TRBJ2-3
TGCGCCAGCACTCGGCTAGCGGGGCTTACAGATACGCAGTATTTT | CASTRLAGLTDTQYF | TRBD2 | TRBV5-1 | . | TRBJ2-3
TGTGCCAGCAGCTTAGAGATCGGGGGGGCCTCCTACAATGAGCAGTTCTTC | CASSLEIGGASYNEQFF | TRBD2 | TRBV7-9 | . | TRBJ2-1
TGCGCCAGCAGCTCCGGGATTCTGGGGGACAGCCGTGGCTACACCTTC | CASSSGILGDSRGYTF | TRBD1 | TRBV5-1 | . | TRBJ1-2
TGTGCCGGCAGTCTAGCGGGGGCCTCCTACGAGCAGTACTTC | CAGSLAGASYEQYF | TRBD2 | TRBV28 | . | TRBJ2-7
TGTGCCATCAAGGACGGGGGGTTCTCCTACGAGCAGTACTTC | CAIKDGGFSYEQYF | TRBD2 | TRBV10-3 | . | TRBJ2-7
TGTGCCAGCAGCCAAGCTGGACTTGGGAACTATGGCTACACCTTC | CASSQAGLGNYGYTF | . | TRBV14 | . | TRBJ1-2
TGTGCCAGCAGCGCCACACGGAGGCTCGGGGCCAACGTCCTGACTTTC | CASSATRRLGANVLTF | . | TRBV5-8 | . | TRBJ2-6
TGTGCCAGCAGTGAATCGCAGGGAGGAAGGGTCCTCCGCTCTGCCTACACCTTC | CASSESQGGRVLRSAYTF | . | TRBV25-1 | . | TRBJ1-2
TGTGCCAGCAGCTTGACACCTATATTCTATGGCTACACCTTC | CASSLTPIFYGYTF | . | TRBV7-2 | . | TRBJ1-2
TGTGCCAGCAGCCAAGACAGGGGGCAAGAGACCCAGTACTTC | CASSQDRGQETQYF | TRBD1 | TRBV4-2 | . | TRBJ2-5
TGTGCCAGCAGCCCCTCGTTCCAGGCTGAAGCTTTCTTT | CASSPSFQAEAFF | . | TRBV5-4 | . | TRBJ1-1
TGTGCCAGCAACTTAGACAGGCGATTTTTCAATGAGCAGTTCTTC | CASNLDRRFFNEQFF | . | TRBV28 | once | TRBJ2-1
TGCAGCGCGTTAGAGGACAGGGCCTACGAGCAGTACTTC | CSALEDRAYEQYF | TRBD1 | TRBV29-1 | . | TRBJ2-7